What follows are 16 T cell receptor beta chains derived from one specimen sequenced in a study of cytomegalovirus exposure and HLA in healthy donors. Measured with immunoSEQ multiplex PCR; TCRdb has only the in-frame clones, and not every one. The data hold fewer than 300,000 clones, with more than 75% observed a single time. The material sequenced was PBMCs. These receptors all come from a young woman in good health and CMV-seronegative.

The V call is TRBV28, the J call TRBJ1-2; 7 bases agree with TRBD1. The CDR3 is 12 amino acids. With V trimmed by 2 bases and J by 8 bases, 2 bases remained unmatched. Germline lookup yields CDR1 MDHEN and CDR2 SYDVKM. The CDR3 DNA is TGTGCCAGCAGTTTAAGGGGGCACGGCTACACCTTC. It yields the protein CASSLRGHGYTF.

The V gene is TRBV5-1, the J gene TRBJ2-7; D possibly corresponds to TRBD1 (5 bases). V lost 3 bases to trimming and J lost 4 bases, with 17 bases between them. The CDR3 contains 15 residues. Germline V gene data show CDR1 as SGHRS and CDR2 as YFSETQ. CDR3 DNA sequence: TGCGCCAGCAGCTCCCCACAAGCAGGGCGATACGAGCAGTACTTC. It translates to CASSSPQAGRYEQYF.

J is TRBJ2-1 and V is TRBV7-2; 8 bases line up with TRBD1. The junction had 2 bases not matched to a gene; V was cut back by 7 bases and J by 3 bases. Germline CDR1 and CDR2: SGHTA and FQGNSA. The CDR3 is 13 residues long. CDR3 residues: CASKDRVYNEQFF. For the CDR3, the DNA is TGTGCCAGCAAGGACAGGGTCTACAATGAGCAGTTCTTC.

The J gene is TRBJ2-7, the V gene TRBV28, with TRBD1 matching over 8 bases. The CDR3 sequence is 18 residues long. Germline CDR1 reads MDHEN; CDR2 reads SYDVKM. The trim removed 4 bases at V and 2 bases at J, leaving 16 bases unmatched. Written as DNA, the CDR3 is TGTGCCAGCAGTTCTCTCCGACAGGGGAACGGTCGAACCTACGAGCAGTACTTC. Its protein product is CASSSLRQGNGRTYEQYF.

The DNA for the CDR3 is TGTGCCTGGAGTGTAATTGGGGACTCGTATTTT. Encoded protein: CAWSVIGDSYF. The chain has TRBV30 and TRBJ2-3; tentatively, D is TRBD2 (6 bases). V was shortened by 0 bases and J by 14 bases, with 12 bases between the two germline ends. This CDR3 spans 11 amino acids. CDR1 is GTSNPN, CDR2 SVGIG, per germline (reference sequence).

This clone was counted a single time. V gene TRBV29-1 combines with J gene TRBJ2-3; D is possibly TRBD2 (6 bases). The ends were cut back, 4 bases at V and 6 bases at J, with 8 bases in the middle. Germline values: CDR1 SQVTM, CDR2 ANQGSEA. The CDR3 extends over 11 amino acids. CDR3 DNA sequence: TGCAGCGTTGGGGGGGTGGATACGCAGTATTTT. It yields the protein CSVGGVDTQYF.

This chain connects TRBV9 to TRBJ2-1; 10 bases map to TRBD2. The CDR3 runs to 16 residues. V lost 3 bases, J lost 1 base, and 4 bases stayed unmatched. CDR1 and CDR2 (germline): SGDLS, YYNGEE. The CDR3 here is CASSARAGGSYNEQFF. In DNA form, the CDR3 reads TGTGCCAGCAGCGCTAGAGCGGGAGGGTCCTACAATGAGCAGTTCTTC.

The chain recombines TRBV6-5 with TRBJ1-6, with D perhaps TRBD1 (6 bases). Between the trimmed V and J ends, which lost 4 bases and 6 bases, there was a span of 10 bases. The length of the CDR3 is 14 residues. Germline V lookup: CDR1 MNHEY, CDR2 SVGAGI. The DNA for the CDR3 is TGTGCCAGCAGTTGGGGCAGGGGTAATTCACCCCTCCACTTT. This codes for CASSWGRGNSPLHF.

The genes are TRBV28 and TRBJ2-7, with 7 bases matching TRBD1. This CDR3 is 15 amino acids long. V was pared by 2 bases and J by 5 bases, with 9 bases of the junction left unmatched. The germline V gene has CDR1 MDHEN and CDR2 SYDVKM. CDR3 nucleotide sequence: TGTGCCAGCAGTTTACCCCACAGGGGAGTAAACGAGCAGTACTTC. Amino acid sequence: CASSLPHRGVNEQYF.

With respect to this clone: The junction differs from germline at one of its ends, possibly a read error. The chain combines TRBV7-7 with TRBJ2-7; 7 nucleotides match TRBD1. CDR1 and CDR2 (germline): SSHAT, FNYEAQ (reference sequence). The CDR3 sequence is 15 residues long. The CDR3 region is CASSLGTDRSYEQYF. In DNA, the CDR3 is TGTGCTAGCAGCTTAGGGACGGACAGGTCCTACGAGCAGTACTTC.

This sequence joins TRBV27 and TRBJ1-5, with D tentatively TRBD1 (5 bases). The germline V and J ends were trimmed by 2 bases and 2 bases, with 10 bases remaining between them. The CDR3 is made up of 15 amino acids. CDR1 and CDR2 (germline): MNHEY, SMNVEV (reference sequence). CDR3 loop: CASSLRGIGNQPQHF. CDR3 DNA: TGTGCCAGCAGTTTACGGGGGATAGGCAATCAGCCCCAGCATTTT.

This clone was recorded a few times. The chain couples TRBV10-1 to TRBJ2-7, with D perhaps matching TRBD2 (5 bases). The CDR3 is made up of 13 amino acids. Trimming pared 5 bases from V and 4 bases from J, leaving 12 bases between. Per the germline V gene, CDR1 is WNHNN and CDR2 is SYGVQD (reference sequence). The CDR3 reads CASSRGVGYEQYF. The CDR3 region has the DNA TGCGCCAGCAGTCGGGGAGTCGGTTACGAGCAGTACTTC.

The rearrangement links TRBV28 to TRBJ2-1; 7 nucleotides match TRBD1. V lost 3 bases to trimming and J lost 12 bases; unmatched junction nucleotides: 14. CDR1 and CDR2 from the germline V gene are MDHEN and SYDVKM. The CDR3 totals 15 residues. The DNA for the CDR3 is TGTGCCAGCAGTTTCCAAGGAACAGGGGCGAGTGGGCAGTTCTTC. As protein: CASSFQGTGASGQFF.

This clone was detected only once. The rearrangement uses TRBV19 and TRBJ2-3, with 10 bases fitting TRBD1. Losses at the gene ends were 4 bases for V and 1 base for J; bases not matched to a gene: 11. Germline CDR1 LNHDA, CDR2 SQIVND (reference sequence). The CDR3 has 18 amino acids. This chain's CDR3 is CASSKEGRGTGGTDTQYF. The DNA of the CDR3 is TGTGCCAGTAGTAAGGAGGGTAGGGGGACAGGGGGCACAGATACGCAGTATTTT.

The chain combines TRBV6-1 with TRBJ2-1; D is perhaps TRBD2 (6 bases). CDR3 size: 15 residues. CDR1 is MNHNS and CDR2 is SASEGT in the germline V gene. Trimming shortened V by 7 bases and J by 9 bases, and 22 bases separated the two germline ends. CDR3 loop: CASKPNQGGMIEQFF. The CDR3 region has the DNA TGTGCCAGCAAACCCAACCAAGGCGGGATGATTGAGCAGTTCTTC.

V usage is TRBV29-1 and J usage is TRBJ2-1; D perhaps matches TRBD2 (5 bases). The ends were cut back, 4 bases at V and 11 bases at J, with 18 bases in the middle. Germline CDR1 reads SQVTM; CDR2 reads ANQGSEA. This CDR3 is 13 amino acids long. CDR3 sequence: CSVGLPVNMKQFF. The CDR3 DNA sequence: TGCAGCGTTGGACTACCGGTTAATATGAAGCAGTTCTTC.